These 21 T cell receptor beta chains were sequenced from one sample in a study of blood T cell repertoires in COVID-19 (dated by TCRdb to the early 2020s). The receptor library was made with the immunoSEQ multiplex PCR assay. TCRdb mirrors the immuneACCESS table, restricted to in-frame sequences. Some clones are absent from its copies; in checked studies, under half trace to an unresolved V gene, and the reason for the others is unknown. This sample holds over 200,000 clones; approximately 90% were observed only once. Together, the top ten hold 0.65% to 0.85% of the sample. Sequencing was performed on peripheral blood. All receptors derive from a man aged 55 to 70 with COVID-19, enrolled during active disease.

V and J are TRBV2 and TRBJ2-1, with D tentatively TRBD1 (5 bases). The germline V gene encodes CDR1 SNHLY and CDR2 FYNNEI. The CDR3 covers 15 residues. The V end was cut by 0 bases, the J end by 10 bases, with 16 bases between. As DNA, the CDR3 is TGTGCCAGCAGTGAAGCGCTCGTTAAAAGGGGAGAGCAGTTCTTC. This encodes CASSEALVKRGEQFF.

The chain joins TRBV6-5 to TRBJ1-1; 7 bases are shared with TRBD1. Germline V CDR1 and CDR2: MNHEY, SVGAGI. V was clipped by 5 bases and J by 0 bases; unmatched bases: 6. The CDR3 has 15 residues. CDR3: CASSRDRVVNTEAFF. For the CDR3, the DNA is TGTGCCAGCAGTCGTGACAGGGTGGTGAACACTGAAGCTTTCTTT.

This chain links TRBV18 with TRBJ2-7; D is unclear. Trimming pared 1 base from V and 5 bases from J, leaving 12 bases between. The CDR3 is 14 residues long. Germline V CDR1 and CDR2: KGHSH, LQKENI. The CDR3 region is CASSPLQVSDEQYF. The CDR3, as DNA: TGTGCCAGCTCACCACTGCAGGTTTCCGACGAGCAGTACTTC.

This chain connects TRBV7-9 to TRBJ1-1, with 9 bases fitting TRBD1. With V trimmed by 5 bases and J by 5 bases, 9 bases remained unmatched. The CDR3 loop spans 15 amino acids. Germline V lookup: CDR1 SEHNR, CDR2 FQNEAQ (reference sequence). CDR3 coding DNA: TGTGCCAGCAGCCCCCGGATACAGGGGGCGACTGAAGCTTTCTTT. This gives the protein CASSPRIQGATEAFF.

V and J are TRBV24-1 and TRBJ2-6; TRBD2 matches 9 bases. There are 19 residues in the CDR3. The V gene end was trimmed by 4 bases and the J gene end by 1 base; junction bases not matched to a gene: 10. The germline gives CDR1 KGHDR, CDR2 SFDVKD. The CDR3 reads CATSDPRWLAGSGANVLTF. The CDR3 DNA reads TGTGCCACCAGTGACCCTAGGTGGCTAGCGGGGTCTGGGGCCAACGTCCTGACTTTC.

The chain joins TRBV24-1 to TRBJ2-2, with D uncertain. Germline V CDR1 and CDR2: KGHDR, SFDVKD. V was trimmed by 6 bases and J by 5 bases, leaving 15 bases between them. This CDR3 region has 15 residues. DNA of the CDR3: TGTGCCACCAGTCTTAGTCTAGGAGAGACCGGGGAGCTGTTTTTT. Translation: CATSLSLGETGELFF.

This chain uses TRBV7-2 with TRBJ2-1; D possibly corresponds to TRBD1 (6 bases). Per germline, CDR1 SGHTA and CDR2 FQGNSA. The CDR3 has 13 residues. Deletions cut 4 bases from V and 5 bases from J, with 9 bases between. CDR3 amino acids: CASSYHRDNEQFF. The CDR3 nucleotides read TGTGCCAGCAGCTATCACAGGGACAATGAGCAGTTCTTC. The full variable domain, in which reference TRBV7-2 and TRBJ2-1 provide the parts outside the CDR3, is GAGVSQSPSNKVTEKGKDVELRCDPISGHTALYWYRQSLGQGLEFLIYFQGNSAPDKSGLPSDRFSAERTGGSVSTLTIQRTQQEDSAVYLCASSYHRDNEQFFGPGTRLTVL.

The rearrangement joins TRBV11-2 to TRBJ2-3, with 12 bases matching TRBD1. The J segment lost 6 bases and the V segment lost 5 bases, leaving 9 bases of the junction unmatched. Per germline, CDR1 SGHAT and CDR2 FQNNGV. CDR3 length: 16 residues. The CDR3 sequence is CASSPAGTGGADTQYF. DNA of the CDR3: TGTGCCAGCAGCCCAGCCGGGACAGGGGGCGCCGATACGCAGTATTTT.

CDR3 sequence (DNA): TGTGCCCCCGGTGGGGGGATCGACAATGAGCAGTTCTTC. Translated, it gives CAPGGGIDNEQFF. The V and J genes are TRBV7-9 and TRBJ2-1; TRBD2 is a possible D gene (6 bases). V gave up 11 bases and J gave up 5 bases, with 16 bases separating them. The germline gives CDR1 SEHNR, CDR2 FQNEAQ (reference sequence). The CDR3 loop spans 13 amino acids.

The genes are TRBV7-3 and TRBJ2-1; D is possibly TRBD2 (6 bases). The CDR3 contains 15 residues. Trimming cost V 1 base and J 5 bases, with 12 bases left between them. Per germline, CDR1 SGHTA and CDR2 FQGTGA. The DNA for the CDR3 is TGTGCCAGCAGCTTAAGCAGCGGGCCCGACAATGAGCAGTTCTTC. This translates into CASSLSSGPDNEQFF.

The chain employs TRBV28 and TRBJ1-2, with 10 bases identical to TRBD1. CDR3 length equals 14 residues. V lost 6 bases and J lost 9; bases outside the gene matches: 10. The V gene's germline CDR1 is MDHEN and CDR2 SYDVKM. For the CDR3, the DNA is TGTGCCAGCAGCTCGACAGGGGGCGGAAATAGCTACACCTTC. Its translation is CASSSTGGGNSYTF.

This clone was seen a single time. This chain links TRBV18 with TRBJ2-7; 9 positions agree with TRBD2. Unmatched junction bases numbered 6, after V lost 2 bases and J lost 4 bases. Germline-derived CDR1 and CDR2 are KGHSH and LQKENI. CDR3 size: 15 residues. The CDR3 DNA reads as TGTGCCAGCTCACCAATAGCGGGAGAAGGATACGAGCAGTACTTC. Protein sequence: CASSPIAGEGYEQYF.

The chain uses TRBV11-2 and TRBJ2-7; TRBD1 aligns across 9 bases. Germline V gene sequence: CDR1 SGHAT, CDR2 FQNNGV. The CDR3 has 12 amino acids. The CDR3 DNA is TGTGCAGAGGGACAGGGTGTGTTCGAGCAGTACTTC. Translation: CAEGQGVFEQYF.

The chain links TRBV5-4 to TRBJ2-3; 8 bases line up with TRBD1. The V and J ends lost 3 bases and 2 bases, in that order; junction bases with no gene match: 5. CDR3 size: 15 residues. Per germline, CDR1 SGHNT and CDR2 YYREEE (reference sequence). The CDR3 DNA reads TGTGCCAGCAGCTGGGGGACAGGTAACACAGATACGCAGTATTTT. Protein product: CASSWGTGNTDTQYF. Using reference TRBV5-4 and TRBJ2-3 for the parts outside the CDR3, the full variable domain is ETGVTQSPTHLIKTRGQQVTLRCSSQSGHNTVSWYQQALGQGPQFIFQYYREEENGRGNFPPRFSGLQFPNYSSELNVNALELDDSALYLCASSWGTGNTDTQYFGPGTRLTVL.

The rearrangement joins TRBV12-3 or TRBV12-4 to TRBJ2-7, with a possible D match to TRBD1 (5 bases). This CDR3 spans 13 amino acids. Trimming removed 2 bases from V and 7 bases from J, with 12 bases in between. CDR3 sequence reads: CASSLMSRGEQYF. The CDR3 region has the DNA TGTGCCAGCAGTTTAATGTCAAGGGGAGAGCAGTACTTC.

This chain links TRBV18 with TRBJ2-1; 10 bases map to TRBD2. CDR3 length: 16 amino acids. After removal of 8 bases from V and 7 bases from J, the junction contained 14 bases not matched to a gene. CDR1 and CDR2 from the germline V gene are KGHSH and LQKENI. The CDR3: CASARAAGGTSNEQFF. The DNA of the CDR3 is TGTGCCAGCGCCCGGGCAGCGGGGGGGACGTCAAATGAGCAGTTCTTC.

The chain uses TRBV18 and TRBJ2-7, with D perhaps matching TRBD1 (6 bases). V was pared by 3 bases and J by 3 bases, with 15 bases between. The germline V gene has CDR1 KGHSH and CDR2 LQKENI. This CDR3 spans 15 amino acids. The CDR3 loop reads CASSPFTGSLYEQYF. The DNA of the CDR3 is TGTGCCAGCTCACCCTTCACAGGGAGCCTCTACGAGCAGTACTTC. Combining the CDR3 with reference TRBV18 and TRBJ2-7 gives the whole variable domain NAGVMQNPRHLVRRRGQEARLRCSPMKGHSHVYWYRQLPEEGLKFMVYLQKENIIDESGMPKERFSAEFPKEGPSILRIQQVVRGDSAAYFCASSPFTGSLYEQYFGPGTRLTVT.

This rearrangement joins TRBV7-9 to TRBJ1-1; 8 bases are shared with TRBD1. The CDR3 has 14 amino acids. Germline V lookup: CDR1 SEHNR, CDR2 FQNEAQ (reference sequence). Losses at the gene ends were 6 bases for V and 5 bases for J; bases not matched to a gene: 8. The CDR3 loop is CASSYITGGTEAFF. DNA of the CDR3: TGTGCCAGCAGTTATATCACAGGGGGAACTGAAGCTTTCTTT.

The chain has TRBV5-4 and TRBJ1-4, with D possibly being TRBD1 (6 bases). Germline assignment: CDR1 SGHNT and CDR2 YYREEE (reference sequence). The CDR3 spans 15 residues. Trimming shortened V by 4 bases and J by 2 bases, and 12 bases separated the two germline ends. The CDR3 loop is CASSGRDKTNEKLFF. As DNA, the CDR3 is TGTGCCAGCAGCGGGAGGGACAAGACTAATGAAAAACTGTTTTTT.

The V gene is TRBV27, the J gene TRBJ1-2; 9 bases align to TRBD1. Trimming at V came to 2 bases and at J to 5 bases, leaving 3 bases not matched to a gene. The CDR3 runs 14 residues. Germline values: CDR1 MNHEY, CDR2 SMNVEV (reference sequence). CDR3 coding DNA: TGTGCCAGCAGTTTAAGGGGGACAGGGTATGGCTACACCTTC. It yields the protein CASSLRGTGYGYTF.

The rearrangement uses TRBV7-2 and TRBJ2-5; 7 bases align to TRBD2. V shed 2 bases and J 7 bases; nucleotides not matched to a gene: 10. This CDR3 is built from 15 residues. CDR1 SGHTA and CDR2 FQGNSA come from the germline V gene. The CDR3, as DNA: TGTGCCAGCAGCTTACCCGGGACTATCATAGGGACCCAGTACTTC. Translated: CASSLPGTIIGTQYF.